The clone carrying this T cell receptor (beta chain) was recorded at least ten times. Its cognate antigen is unknown. The sample belongs to a study of response to subunit inactivated influenza vaccine. Findings and limits, study-wide: The authors suggested that every seasonal influenza vaccination recruits few new T cells.

TCRdb passed the RT-PCR reads through MiXCR, listing each CDR3 protein once. The sample lists 530,000 or so distinct CDR3 sequences, 12% occurring once. The TCR sequence derives from a man aged 50 to 60 who received an inactivated influenza vaccine. Source: PBMCs from blood, taken on the day of vaccination.

This chain's CDR3 is CASSDELGNQPQHF. Here the CDR3 DNA reads TGTGCCAGCAGTGATGAGTTAGGGAACCAGCCCCAGCATTTT. The chain combines TRBV2 with TRBJ1-5; D unclear. This CDR3 is 14 amino acids long. In germline, CDR1 is SNHLY, CDR2 FYNNEI. Trimming removed 3 bases from V and 7 bases from J, with 13 bases in between.